This T cell receptor (beta chain) is from a study of blood T cell repertoires in COVID-19. Study-wide context: T cells, B-cell-depleted T cells, or PBMCs provided the cDNA or gDNA that served as material.

The CDR3 is 16 residues long. The V gene lost 1 base and the J gene lost 6 bases, with 15 bases spanning the gap. Germline V lookup: CDR1 SGHTA, CDR2 FQGNSA. Libraries were prepared by immunoSEQ multiplex PCR; TCRdb keeps only in-frame clonotypes and omits some of them. The sample consists of around 430,000 clones, just under 90% of them appearing once. This TCR was recovered from a woman aged 45-65 years who had recovered from COVID-19. The rearrangement joins TRBV7-2 to TRBJ2-2; D gene uncertain. Material for sequencing was PBMCs or T cells enriched from blood (not recorded which). The CDR3, as DNA: TGTGCCAGCAGCTTAGTGGCCGCCTTTTTCCCCGGGGAGCTGTTTTTT. As protein: CASSLVAAFFPGELFF.